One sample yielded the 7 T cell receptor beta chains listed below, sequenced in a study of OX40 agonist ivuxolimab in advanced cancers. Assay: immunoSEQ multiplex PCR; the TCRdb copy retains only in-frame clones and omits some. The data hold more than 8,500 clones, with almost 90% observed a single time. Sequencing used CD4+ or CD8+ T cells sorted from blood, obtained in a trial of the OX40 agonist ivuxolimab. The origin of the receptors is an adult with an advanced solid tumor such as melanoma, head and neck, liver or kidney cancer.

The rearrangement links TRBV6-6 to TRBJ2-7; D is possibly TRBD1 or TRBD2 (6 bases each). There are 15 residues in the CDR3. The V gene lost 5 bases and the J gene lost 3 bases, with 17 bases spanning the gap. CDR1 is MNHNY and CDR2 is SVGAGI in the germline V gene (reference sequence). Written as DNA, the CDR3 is TGTGCCAGCAGTCCCGGTGGGGGGCTGATCTACGAGCAGTACTTC. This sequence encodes CASSPGGGLIYEQYF.

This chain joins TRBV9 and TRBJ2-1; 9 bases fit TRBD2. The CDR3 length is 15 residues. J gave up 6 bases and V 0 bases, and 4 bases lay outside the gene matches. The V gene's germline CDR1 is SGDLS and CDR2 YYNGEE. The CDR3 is CASSVGGGASNEQFF. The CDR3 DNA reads TGTGCCAGCAGCGTAGGCGGGGGGGCCTCCAATGAGCAGTTCTTC. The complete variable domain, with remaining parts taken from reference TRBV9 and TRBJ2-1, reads DSGVTQTPKHLITATGQRVTLRCSPRSGDLSVYWYQQSLDQGLQFLIQYYNGEERAKGNILERFSAQQFPDLHSELNLSSLELGDSALYFCASSVGGGASNEQFFGPGTRLTVL.

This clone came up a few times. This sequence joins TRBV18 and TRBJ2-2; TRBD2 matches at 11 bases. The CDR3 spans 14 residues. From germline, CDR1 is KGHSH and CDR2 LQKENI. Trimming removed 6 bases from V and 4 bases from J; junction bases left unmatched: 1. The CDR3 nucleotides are TGTGCCAGCTCCGGACTAGCGGGCACCGGGGAGCTGTTTTTT. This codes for CASSGLAGTGELFF.

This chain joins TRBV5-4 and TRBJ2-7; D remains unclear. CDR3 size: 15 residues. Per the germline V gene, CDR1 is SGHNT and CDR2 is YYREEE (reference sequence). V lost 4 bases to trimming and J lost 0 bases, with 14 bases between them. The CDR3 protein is CASSPTVVSSYEQYF. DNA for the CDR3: TGTGCCAGCAGCCCAACAGTAGTGAGCTCCTACGAGCAGTACTTC.

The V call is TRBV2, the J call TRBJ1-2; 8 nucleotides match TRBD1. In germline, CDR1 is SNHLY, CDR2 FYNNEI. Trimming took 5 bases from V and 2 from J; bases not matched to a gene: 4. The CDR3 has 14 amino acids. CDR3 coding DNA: TGTGCCAGCAGTCGGACAGGGAGCAACTATGGCTACACCTTC. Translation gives CASSRTGSNYGYTF.

CDR3 region: CASSTGTETQYF. CDR3 nucleotide sequence: TGTGCCAGCAGTACAGGTACAGAGACCCAGTACTTC. This chain connects TRBV6-6 to TRBJ2-5; D perhaps matches TRBD1 (5 bases). The ends were cut back, 5 bases at V and 4 bases at J, with 8 bases in the middle. CDR1 is MNHNY and CDR2 is SVGAGI in the germline V gene (reference sequence). The CDR3 sequence is 12 residues long.

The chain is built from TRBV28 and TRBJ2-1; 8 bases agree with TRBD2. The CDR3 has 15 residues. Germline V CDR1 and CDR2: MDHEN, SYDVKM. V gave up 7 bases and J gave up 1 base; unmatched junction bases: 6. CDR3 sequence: CASIPTGGSYNEQFF. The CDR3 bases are TGTGCCAGCATACCCACGGGGGGGTCCTACAATGAGCAGTTCTTC.